What follows are 31 T cell receptor beta chains derived from one specimen sequenced in a study of blood T cell repertoires in COVID-19. Assay: immunoSEQ multiplex PCR; the TCRdb copy retains only in-frame clones and omits some. The table lists approximately 49,000 clones, 68% of them singletons. The specimen was peripheral blood. These receptors were taken from a woman in her sixties or seventies with acute or convalescent COVID-19.

V is TRBV6-1 and J is TRBJ1-4, with TRBD1 identical over 7 bases. V trimming: 5 bases; J trimming: 1 base; junction bases outside the gene matches: 1. The germline CDR1 and CDR2 sequences are MNHNS and SASEGT. The CDR3 length is 14 residues. The CDR3 region has the DNA TGTGCCAGCAGTAGGGACAGAACTAATGAAAAACTGTTTTTT. Encoded protein: CASSRDRTNEKLFF.

The sample holds many counts of this clone. The chain carries TRBV3-1 (or the pseudogene TRBV3-2) and TRBJ1-2; 12 bases align to TRBD1. Per germline, CDR1 LGHDT and CDR2 YNNKEL (reference sequence). The CDR3 spans 16 residues. V lost 1 base to trimming and J lost 3 bases; unmatched junction nucleotides: 3. The CDR3 reads CASSQAGTGGYYGYTF. For the CDR3, the DNA is TGTGCCAGCAGCCAAGCGGGGACAGGGGGCTACTATGGCTACACCTTC.

The table lists this clone with a count of one. The chain has TRBV20-1 and TRBJ2-1; TRBD2 is a possible D gene (5 bases). The CDR3 length is 13 residues. CDR1 DFQATT and CDR2 SNEGSKA come from the germline V gene (reference sequence). Trimming removed 3 bases at V and 7 bases at J, with 13 bases between. CDR3 sequence (DNA): TGCAGTGCTAGTGGGGAGTCGCGTAATGAGCAGTTCTTC. Amino acid sequence: CSASGESRNEQFF.

This rearrangement joins TRBV6-1 to TRBJ2-7; 10 bases fit TRBD2. The CDR3 totals 16 residues. The V gene end was trimmed by 2 bases and the J gene end by 7 bases; junction bases not matched to a gene: 11. Looked up from germline, CDR1 is MNHNS and CDR2 is SASEGT. CDR3: CASSETQGLASGEQYF. Here the CDR3 DNA reads TGTGCCAGCAGTGAAACCCAGGGACTAGCGTCAGGGGAGCAGTACTTC.

This chain links TRBV6-5 with TRBJ1-5, with D possibly matching TRBD1 (6 bases). Per the germline V gene, CDR1 is MNHEY and CDR2 is SVGAGI. CDR3 length: 15 amino acids. Between the trimmed V and J ends, which lost 2 bases and 2 bases, there was a span of 10 bases. This CDR3 reads CASSYGAGGNQPQHF. The CDR3 region has the DNA TGTGCCAGCAGTTACGGGGCAGGGGGCAATCAGCCCCAGCATTTT.

The V gene is TRBV6-5, the J gene TRBJ1-1; 8 bases match TRBD1. The ends lost 5 bases at V and 0 bases at J; junction bases unmatched: 2. This CDR3 has 14 residues. CDR1 MNHEY and CDR2 SVGAGI come from the germline V gene. CDR3 nucleotides: TGTGCCAGCAGTCGACAGGGGATGAACACTGAAGCTTTCTTT. Amino acid sequence: CASSRQGMNTEAFF.

The V gene is TRBV11-2, the J gene TRBJ2-7, with 7 bases matching TRBD1. Per the germline V gene, CDR1 is SGHAT and CDR2 is FQNNGV. Unmatched junction bases numbered 5, after V lost 0 bases and J lost 6 bases. The CDR3 is made up of 14 amino acids. CDR3 sequence: CASSLDQTGLEQYF. CDR3 nucleotides: TGTGCCAGCAGCTTAGATCAGACAGGGCTCGAGCAGTACTTC.

This chain links TRBV10-3 with TRBJ1-1, with D possibly matching TRBD1 (6 bases). The CDR3 runs 13 residues. Looked up from germline, CDR1 is ENHRY and CDR2 is SYGVKD. V lost 10 bases and J 0 bases, leaving 12 bases between the germline ends. In DNA, the CDR3 is TGTGCCACCCTCGGACAGATGAACACTGAAGCTTTCTTT. Translation: CATLGQMNTEAFF.

The V gene is TRBV19, the J gene TRBJ1-5; 11 nucleotides agree with TRBD1. V dropped 3 bases and J dropped 7; count of bases not matched to a gene: 8. The CDR3 spans 16 residues. The V gene's germline CDR1 is LNHDA and CDR2 SQIVND (reference sequence). In DNA form, the CDR3 reads TGTGCCAGTAGTATGTTCTTGGGACAGGGGGGACAGCCCCAGCATTTT. Protein product: CASSMFLGQGGQPQHF.

The chain links TRBV10-3 to TRBJ2-1, with 7 bases fitting TRBD2. Germline assignment: CDR1 ENHRY and CDR2 SYGVKD. The CDR3 is 11 amino acids. The V gene end was trimmed by 3 bases and the J gene end by 10 bases; junction bases not matched to a gene: 0. The CDR3 is CAISDSGEQFF. As DNA, the CDR3 is TGTGCCATCAGTGATAGCGGGGAGCAGTTCTTC.

This clone has just a few counts. The rearrangement links TRBV6-6 to TRBJ1-4, with unresolved D. Per germline, CDR1 MNHNY and CDR2 SVGAGI (reference sequence). This CDR3 is built from 12 residues. V was cut by 6 bases and J by 4 bases, with 6 bases left in between. CDR3 sequence reads: CASSTSNEKLFF. DNA for the CDR3: TGTGCCAGCAGCACGAGTAATGAAAAACTGTTTTTT.

The CDR3 DNA is TGTGCCAGCAGTTGGGGGCAGGGCTATGGCTACACCTTC. This gives the protein CASSWGQGYGYTF. V is TRBV12-3 or TRBV12-4 and J is TRBJ1-2; possible D gene TRBD1, 6 bases. The CDR3 has 13 amino acids. V gave up 4 bases and J gave up 4 bases, with 10 bases separating them.

The chain is built from TRBV5-5 and TRBJ2-7, with D tentatively TRBD2 (6 bases). CDR1 is SGHKS, CDR2 YYEKEE, per germline (reference sequence). The CDR3 consists of 17 residues. V shed 0 bases and J shed 1 base, with 17 bases lying between them. DNA for the CDR3: TGTGCCAGCAGCTTGGGGGGAGTTCTAGCGTGGTCCTACGAGCAGTACTTC. Translated, it gives CASSLGGVLAWSYEQYF.

The rearrangement joins TRBV5-1 to TRBJ2-6; 8 bases fit TRBD1. V dropped 3 bases and J dropped 1; count of bases not matched to a gene: 15. This CDR3 has 20 residues. Germline CDR1 reads SGHRS; CDR2 reads YFSETQ. In DNA, the CDR3 is TGCGCCAGCAGCTCCCATTCGAGGACAGGGTTAAAATCTGGGGCCAACGTCCTGACTTTC. Translation gives CASSSHSRTGLKSGANVLTF.

The chain recombines TRBV6-5 with TRBJ1-4; D unclear. The CDR3 extends over 15 amino acids. Germline V gives CDR1 MNHEY, CDR2 SVGAGI. V dropped 6 bases and J dropped 8 bases, with 19 bases sitting between them. CDR3 bases: TGTGCCAGCAGCCTCGAAGGGAGACTTCTGGAAAAACTGTTTTTT. Amino acid sequence: CASSLEGRLLEKLFF.

The chain carries TRBV30 and TRBJ1-4; 8 bases are a match to TRBD1. J was trimmed by 2 bases and V by 5 bases; bases with no gene match: 1. Germline values: CDR1 GTSNPN, CDR2 SVGIG (reference sequence). The CDR3 contains 13 residues. The CDR3: CAWYRGTNEKLFF. DNA of the CDR3: TGTGCCTGGTACAGGGGGACTAATGAAAAACTGTTTTTT.

This rearrangement joins TRBV3-1 (or the pseudogene TRBV3-2) to TRBJ1-1, with 10 bases matching TRBD1. The germline V gene encodes CDR1 LGHDT and CDR2 YNNKEL (reference sequence). The J segment lost 3 bases and the V segment lost 4 bases, leaving 5 bases of the junction unmatched. The CDR3 totals 15 residues. The CDR3 bases are TGTGCCAGCAGCCTAGGGACAGGGGAGGACACTGAAGCTTTCTTT. Translating gives CASSLGTGEDTEAFF.

This chain joins TRBV6-4 and TRBJ1-1; D is perhaps TRBD1 (6 bases). CDR1 MRHNA and CDR2 SNTAGT come from the germline V gene. The CDR3 covers 15 residues. Deletions cut 5 bases from V and 4 bases from J, with 17 bases between. The CDR3 DNA sequence: TGTGCCAGCAGTCAGGACAGTTATGGGATCACTGAAGCTTTCTTT. Translated: CASSQDSYGITEAFF.

Note on this clone: An end of the junction does not agree with germline; a read error may underlie this. The chain employs TRBV29-1 and TRBJ2-5; D is ambiguous. Germline CDR1 reads SQVTM; CDR2 reads ANQGSEA. The CDR3 runs 13 residues. CDR3 protein: CSVEPNYQETQYF. CDR3 DNA sequence: TGCAGCGTTGAACCGAACTACCAGGAGACCCAGTACTTC. Based on the CDR3 plus reference TRBV29-1 and TRBJ2-5, the full variable domain is SAVISQKPSRDICQRGTSLTIQCQVDSQVTMMFWYRQQPGQSLTLIATANQGSEATYESGFVIDKFPISRPNLTFSTLTVSNMSPEDSSIYLCSVEPNYQETQYFGPGTRLLVL.

The gene calls are TRBV7-2 and TRBJ2-1, with 12 nucleotides matching TRBD2. The CDR3 is 15 amino acids. Germline values: CDR1 SGHTA, CDR2 FQGNSA. The ends lost 4 bases at V and 6 bases at J; junction bases unmatched: 4. CDR3 sequence: CASSSLAGGFNEQFF. CDR3 coding DNA: TGTGCCAGCAGCTCACTAGCGGGAGGTTTCAATGAGCAGTTCTTC.

The CDR3 here is CASTMAWGTGANEKLFF. The CDR3 nucleotides read TGTGCCAGTACCATGGCTTGGGGGACTGGGGCTAATGAAAAACTGTTTTTT. The chain joins TRBV19 to TRBJ1-4; a weak D match, TRBD1 (5 bases). Trimming took 7 bases from V and 3 from J, leaving 21 bases between them. The CDR3 has 17 residues. CDR1 is LNHDA and CDR2 is SQIVND in the germline V gene (reference sequence).

V is TRBV6-5 and J is TRBJ1-2; D is perhaps TRBD1 (5 bases). This CDR3 region has 15 residues. Germline CDR1 reads MNHEY; CDR2 reads SVGAGI. The V and J ends lost 0 bases and 7 bases respectively, with 15 bases between them. The CDR3 nucleotides read TGTGCCAGCAGTTACTCTTACGCCCAGCAGGGTGGCTACACCTTC. Protein product: CASSYSYAQQGGYTF.

The rearrangement uses TRBV11-2 and TRBJ1-4, with D possibly TRBD1 on 5 matching bases. The CDR3 sequence is 14 residues long. Trimming pared 5 bases from V and 4 bases from J, leaving 11 bases between. CDR1 is SGHAT and CDR2 is FQNNGV in the germline V gene. CDR3 DNA sequence: TGTGCCAGCAGCCCCCGGCAGGGTAATGAAAAACTGTTTTTT. Translating gives CASSPRQGNEKLFF.

J is TRBJ2-7 and V is TRBV12-3 or TRBV12-4; D is undetermined. V was clipped by 5 bases and J by 2 bases, with 7 bases between them. This CDR3 is 12 amino acids long. The CDR3 coding sequence is TGTGCCAGCAGTCCCTCCCCCTACGAGCAGTACTTC. Protein: CASSPSPYEQYF.

The chain couples TRBV5-4 to TRBJ2-5, with D maybe TRBD2 (6 bases). The CDR3 runs 17 residues. The germline V and J ends were trimmed by 4 bases and 5 bases, with 24 bases remaining between them. Germline values: CDR1 SGHNT, CDR2 YYREEE (reference sequence). CDR3 DNA: TGTGCCAGCAGCCCAGCCCAACCCGGGACTTCCATGGAGACCCAGTACTTC. Encoded protein: CASSPAQPGTSMETQYF.

This clone appeared a few times. The chain links TRBV19 to TRBJ2-1; TRBD2 matches at 8 bases. V was pared by 4 bases and J by 3 bases, with 5 bases of the junction left unmatched. The CDR3 length is 15 residues. Germline-derived CDR1 and CDR2 are LNHDA and SQIVND (reference sequence). The CDR3 spells CASSTTSGGYNEQFF. The CDR3 region has the DNA TGTGCCAGTAGTACCACTAGCGGCGGCTACAATGAGCAGTTCTTC.

A few counts support this clone. This sequence joins TRBV23-1 and TRBJ1-5, with no clear D. TRBV23-1 is assigned to the ORF class and has an uncertain function. The V end lost 0 bases, the J end lost 3 bases, and 12 bases lay between the germline ends. The CDR3 is made up of 16 amino acids. The CDR3: CASSQSRVFHNQPQHF. CDR3 in DNA: TGCGCCAGCAGTCAATCGAGGGTATTTCACAATCAGCCCCAGCATTTT.

The chain joins TRBV5-1 to TRBJ1-6, with D hard to call. Germline V gene sequence: CDR1 SGHRS, CDR2 YFSETQ. Trimming pared 0 bases from V and 3 bases from J, leaving 13 bases between. This CDR3 is built from 17 residues. CDR3 protein: CASSLAGGYGYNSPLHF. The CDR3 nucleotides read TGCGCCAGCAGCTTGGCCGGAGGGTATGGCTATAATTCACCCCTCCACTTT.

This clone turned up a few times. The rearrangement joins TRBV5-1 to TRBJ1-1; perhaps TRBD1 as D (6 bases). The V end lost 0 bases, the J end lost 7 bases, and 16 bases lay between the germline ends. CDR3 length: 15 amino acids. The germline gives CDR1 SGHRS, CDR2 YFSETQ. The CDR3 coding sequence is TGCGCCAGCAGCTTGGCTTACAGGGAAGATGGTGAAGCTTTCTTT. Protein product: CASSLAYREDGEAFF.

The V call is TRBV6-6, the J call TRBJ1-2; 7 bases fit TRBD1. Germline trimming cut 10 bases from V and 0 bases from J; bases unmatched to any gene: 8. Per the germline V gene, CDR1 is MNHNY and CDR2 is SVGAGI (reference sequence). The CDR3 is 14 residues long. CDR3 in DNA: TGTGCCACCTACCAAACAGGGGCTAACTATGGCTACACCTTC. Translated, it gives CATYQTGANYGYTF.

The gene calls are TRBV10-3 and TRBJ2-5; TRBD1 matches 8 bases. Per the germline V gene, CDR1 is ENHRY and CDR2 is SYGVKD. With 6 bases clipped from V and 1 base from J, the junction kept 4 bases outside the gene matches. The CDR3 totals 14 residues. The CDR3 loop is CAIRKQGVQETQYF. The CDR3 DNA is TGTGCCATCAGAAAACAGGGGGTCCAAGAGACCCAGTACTTC.